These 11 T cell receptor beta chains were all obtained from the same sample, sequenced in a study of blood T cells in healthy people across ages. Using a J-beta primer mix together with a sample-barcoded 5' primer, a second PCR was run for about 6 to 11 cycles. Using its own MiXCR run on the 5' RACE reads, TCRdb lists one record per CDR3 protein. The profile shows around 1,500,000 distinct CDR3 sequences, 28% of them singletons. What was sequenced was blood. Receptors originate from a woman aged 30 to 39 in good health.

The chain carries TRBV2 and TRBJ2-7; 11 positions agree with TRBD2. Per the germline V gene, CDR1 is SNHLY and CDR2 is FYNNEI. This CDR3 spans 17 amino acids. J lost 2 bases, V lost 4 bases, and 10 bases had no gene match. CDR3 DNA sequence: TGTGCCAGCAGTGGTAGGACTAGCGGGCCGCATGCCTACGAGCAGTACTTC. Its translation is CASSGRTSGPHAYEQYF.

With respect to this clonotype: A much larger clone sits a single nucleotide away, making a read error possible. The CDR3, as DNA: TGTGCCAGCAGCTTAGCGGCGCCTAGCGGGAGGGATGAGCAGGTCTTC. Its translation: CASSLAAPSGRDEQVF. V and J are TRBV7-2 and TRBJ2-1, with 12 bases aligning to TRBD2. Per germline, CDR1 SGHTA and CDR2 FQGNSA. This CDR3 contains 16 residues.

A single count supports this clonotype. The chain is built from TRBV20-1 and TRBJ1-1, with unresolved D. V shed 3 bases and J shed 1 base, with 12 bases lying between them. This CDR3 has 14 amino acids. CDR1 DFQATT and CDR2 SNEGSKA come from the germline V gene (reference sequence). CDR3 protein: CSASFPTGNTEAFF. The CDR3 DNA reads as TGCAGTGCTAGTTTCCCAACGGGGAACACTGAAGCTTTCTTT.

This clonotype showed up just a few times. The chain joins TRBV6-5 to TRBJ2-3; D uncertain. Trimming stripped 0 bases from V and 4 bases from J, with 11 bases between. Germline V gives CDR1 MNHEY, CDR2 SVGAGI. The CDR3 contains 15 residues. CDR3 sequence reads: CASSYSKIRSDTQYF. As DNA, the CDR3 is TGTGCCAGCAGTTACTCGAAGATCAGATCAGATACGCAGTATTTT.

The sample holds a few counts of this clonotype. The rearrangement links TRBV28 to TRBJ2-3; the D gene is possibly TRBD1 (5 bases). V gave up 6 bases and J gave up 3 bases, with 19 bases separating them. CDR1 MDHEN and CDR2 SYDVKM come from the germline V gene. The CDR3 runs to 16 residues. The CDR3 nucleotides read TGTGCCAGCAGCCCAGTTAGGGGTGGTTTGACAGATACGCAGTATTTT. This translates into CASSPVRGGLTDTQYF.

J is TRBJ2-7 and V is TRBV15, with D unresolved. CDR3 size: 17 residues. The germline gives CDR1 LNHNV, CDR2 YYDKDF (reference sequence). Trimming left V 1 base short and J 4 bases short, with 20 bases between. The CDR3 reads CATSRGVSISPRYEQYF. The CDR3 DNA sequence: TGTGCCACCAGCAGAGGGGTAAGCATCTCCCCTCGGTACGAGCAGTACTTC.

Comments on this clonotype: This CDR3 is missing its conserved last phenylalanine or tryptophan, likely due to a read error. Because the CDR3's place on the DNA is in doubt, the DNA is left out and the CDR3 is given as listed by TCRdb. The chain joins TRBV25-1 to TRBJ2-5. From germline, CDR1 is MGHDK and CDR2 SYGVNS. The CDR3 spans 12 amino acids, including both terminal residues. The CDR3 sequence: CANSSDQETQDC.

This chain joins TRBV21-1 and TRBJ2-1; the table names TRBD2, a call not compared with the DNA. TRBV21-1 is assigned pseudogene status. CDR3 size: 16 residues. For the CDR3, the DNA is TGTGCCAGCAGCAAAGGTGGGGTAGCGGGGGACAATGAGCAGTTCTTC. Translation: CASSKGGVAGDNEQFF.

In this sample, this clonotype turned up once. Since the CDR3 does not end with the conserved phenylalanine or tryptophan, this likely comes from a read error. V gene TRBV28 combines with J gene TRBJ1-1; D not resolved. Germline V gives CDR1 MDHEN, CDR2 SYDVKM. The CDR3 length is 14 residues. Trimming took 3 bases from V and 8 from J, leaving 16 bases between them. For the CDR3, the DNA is TGTGCCAGCAGTTTCGTGACGGCCCCCTTAGAAGCTTTCTGT. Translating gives CASSFVTAPLEAFC.

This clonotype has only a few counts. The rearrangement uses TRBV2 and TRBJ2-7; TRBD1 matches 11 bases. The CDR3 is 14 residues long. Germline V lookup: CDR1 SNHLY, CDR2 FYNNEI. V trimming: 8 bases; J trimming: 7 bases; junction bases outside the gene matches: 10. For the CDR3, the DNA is TGTGCCAGCTCTGGGACAGGGGGTTACAGGGAGCAGTACTTC. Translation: CASSGTGGYREQYF.

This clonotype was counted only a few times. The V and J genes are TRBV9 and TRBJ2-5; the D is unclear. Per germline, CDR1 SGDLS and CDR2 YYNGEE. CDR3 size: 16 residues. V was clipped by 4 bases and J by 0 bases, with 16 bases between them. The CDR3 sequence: CASSPSGRTNQETQYF. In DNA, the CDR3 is TGTGCCAGCAGCCCCTCGGGCAGGACGAACCAAGAGACCCAGTACTTC.